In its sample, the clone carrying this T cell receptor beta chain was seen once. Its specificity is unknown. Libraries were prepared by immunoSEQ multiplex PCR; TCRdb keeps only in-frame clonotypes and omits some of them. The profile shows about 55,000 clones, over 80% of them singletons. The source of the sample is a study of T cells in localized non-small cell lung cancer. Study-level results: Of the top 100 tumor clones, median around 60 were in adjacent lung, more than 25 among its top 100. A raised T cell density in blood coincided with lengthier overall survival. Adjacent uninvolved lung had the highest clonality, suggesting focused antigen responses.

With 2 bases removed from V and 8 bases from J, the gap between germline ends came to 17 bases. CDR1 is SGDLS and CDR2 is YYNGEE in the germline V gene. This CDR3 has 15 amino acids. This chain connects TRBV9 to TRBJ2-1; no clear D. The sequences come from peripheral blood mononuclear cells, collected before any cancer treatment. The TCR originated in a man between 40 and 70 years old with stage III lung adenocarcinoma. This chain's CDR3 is CASSVGTTDLHEQFF. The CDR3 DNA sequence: TGTGCCAGCAGCGTTGGAACCACCGATCTTCATGAGCAGTTCTTC.